Sequencing of this TCR beta chain was carried out in a study of CXCR3-negative and CXCR3-positive naive CD8 T cells. General study results and limits: TRB CDR3s were more hydrophobic in CXCR3-positive than in CXCR3-negative naive cells.

In the case of this clonotype: The antigen is unknown.

Researchers prepared the TRB cDNA libraries using 5' RACE with UMI labels. One entry per CDR3 protein, without DNA, is what TCRdb gives after re-calling the 5' RACE reads. The table lists approximately 59,000 distinct CDR3 sequences. The CDR3 runs to 15 residues. The V gene's germline CDR1 is SGHNT and CDR2 YENEEA. The sequenced material came from naive CXCR3+ CD8+ T cells from blood. Noted subset: CD45RO-CCR7+CD27+CD95- naive CD8+ T cells expressing CXCR3 (TNR3+). The chain links TRBV11-3 to TRBJ2-1; TCRdb's assignment of TRBD1 cannot be checked, as there is no DNA. The TCR originated in a human donor in good health. Some clones in this sample may be carry-over from other donors' samples. The CDR3 sequence is CASSLGAGVNNEQFF.